Listed here are 16 T cell receptor beta chains from one sample, sequenced in a study of OX40 agonist ivuxolimab in advanced cancers. TCRdb keeps only in-frame clones here, not all; method: immunoSEQ multiplex PCR. The sample holds about 96,000 clones; under 85% are singletons and the top ten take under 7%. The source material was CD4+ or CD8+ T cells sorted from blood, sampled in a trial of the OX40 agonist ivuxolimab. The receptors come from an adult with an advanced solid tumor such as melanoma, head and neck, liver or kidney cancer.

The CDR3 protein is CATSAAPGPSETQYF. Written as DNA, the CDR3 is TGTGCCACCAGTGCAGCCCCAGGGCCATCAGAGACCCAGTACTTC. This chain links TRBV15 with TRBJ2-5; possible D gene TRBD1, 5 bases. The CDR3 consists of 15 residues. The V end was cut by 6 bases, the J end by 4 bases, with 18 bases between. CDR1 is LNHNV, CDR2 YYDKDF, per germline (reference sequence).

The chain recombines TRBV11-2 with TRBJ2-1; TRBD2 aligns across 7 bases. The CDR3 runs 15 residues. CDR1 and CDR2 from the germline V gene are SGHAT and FQNNGV. Trimming at V came to 0 bases and at J to 2 bases, leaving 1 base not matched to a gene. The CDR3 sequence: CASSLERGTYNEQFF. As DNA, the CDR3 is TGTGCCAGCAGCTTAGAGCGGGGGACCTACAATGAGCAGTTCTTC.

The V gene is TRBV6-5, the J gene TRBJ1-6; TRBD1 is a possible D gene (6 bases). The germline gives CDR1 MNHEY, CDR2 SVGAGI. The CDR3 spans 13 residues. V lost 7 bases, J lost 4 bases, and 8 bases lay in between. The CDR3 here is CASTQGYNSPLHF. The CDR3 DNA reads TGTGCCAGCACCCAGGGGTATAATTCACCCCTCCACTTT.

The chain joins TRBV7-6 to TRBJ2-2; D unresolved. Trimming cost V 5 bases and J 2 bases, with 12 bases left between them. The CDR3 runs 15 residues. The germline V gene encodes CDR1 SGHVS and CDR2 FNYEAQ. The CDR3 DNA sequence: TGTGCCAGCAGCCAGTTAGGAGTTAACACCGGGGAGCTGTTTTTT. Translating it yields CASSQLGVNTGELFF.

This sequence joins TRBV11-3 and TRBJ2-7; perhaps TRBD1 as D (6 bases). Germline CDR1 is SGHNT and CDR2 is YENEEA. V was trimmed by 6 bases and J by 2 bases, leaving 11 bases between them. CDR3 length equals 13 residues. The CDR3 nucleotides read TGTGCCAGCAGGCCGGACAGCCCCTACGAGCAGTACTTC. This encodes CASRPDSPYEQYF.

The chain carries TRBV10-2 and TRBJ1-5; D is unresolved. The CDR3 spans 15 residues. The V end lost 2 bases, the J end lost 4 bases, and 12 bases lay between the germline ends. Per the germline V gene, CDR1 is WSHSY and CDR2 is SAAADI. The CDR3 reads CASSEPSNGNQPQHF. The DNA for the CDR3 is TGCGCCAGCAGTGAGCCATCCAATGGGAATCAGCCCCAGCATTTT.

This clone has a single count. The rearrangement uses TRBV27 and TRBJ1-5, with D perhaps TRBD1 (6 bases). The CDR3 is 16 amino acids. Trimming stripped 0 bases from V and 7 bases from J, with 16 bases between. The germline gives CDR1 MNHEY, CDR2 SMNVEV (reference sequence). The DNA for the CDR3 is TGTGCCAGCAGTTTATCCGGGGGGGGGCGCGGACAGCCCCAGCATTTT. Protein sequence: CASSLSGGGRGQPQHF.

This clone came up a few times. Here the CDR3 reads CASSLRGVDTQYF. CDR3 nucleotide sequence: TGTGCCAGCAGCTTGAGGGGAGTAGATACGCAGTATTTT. The chain employs TRBV5-6 and TRBJ2-3, with D perhaps TRBD1 or TRBD2 (5 bases each). The germline gives CDR1 SGHDT, CDR2 YYEEEE. This CDR3 is built from 13 residues. V was pared by 1 base and J by 5 bases, with 8 bases between.

The rearrangement links TRBV18 to TRBJ2-1; 14 positions match TRBD2. Germline-derived CDR1 and CDR2 are KGHSH and LQKENI. J was trimmed by 7 bases and V by 2 bases; bases with no gene match: 4. The CDR3 is 16 amino acids. In nucleotides, the CDR3 is TGTGCCAGCTCACCAACCGGGACTAGCGGGAGTAATGAGCAGTTCTTC. It is translated as CASSPTGTSGSNEQFF.

V is TRBV7-2 and J is TRBJ2-7, with D maybe TRBD2 (6 bases). There are 13 residues in the CDR3. CDR1 and CDR2 (germline): SGHTA, FQGNSA. The V end lost 3 bases, the J end lost 5 bases, and 11 bases lay between the germline ends. CDR3 in amino acids: CASSLEGIHEQYF. The DNA for the CDR3 is TGTGCCAGCAGCTTGGAGGGGATCCACGAGCAGTACTTC.

This sequence joins TRBV29-1 and TRBJ1-3, with D perhaps matching TRBD1 (5 bases). CDR3 length: 14 amino acids. Trimming took 2 bases from V and 2 from J, leaving 10 bases between them. Per the germline V gene, CDR1 is SQVTM and CDR2 is ANQGSEA. The DNA of the CDR3 is TGCAGCGTTGAACGGGGGACGGCTGGAAACACCATATATTTT. It translates to CSVERGTAGNTIYF.

The V call is TRBV19, the J call TRBJ2-4; the match to TRBD2 covers 7 bases. The CDR3 loop spans 17 amino acids. Looked up from germline, CDR1 is LNHDA and CDR2 is SQIVND (reference sequence). The junction had 8 bases not matched to a gene; V was cut back by 3 bases and J by 0 bases. CDR3 DNA sequence: TGTGCCAGTAGTATTGGGGCTAGCGGTTTAGCCAAAAACATTCAGTACTTC. Translated, it gives CASSIGASGLAKNIQYF. The variable domain in full, with the rest retrieved from reference TRBV19 and TRBJ2-4, is DGGITQSPKYLFRKEGQNVTLSCEQNLNHDAMYWYRQDPGQGLRLIYYSQIVNDFQKGDIAEGYSVSREKKESFPLTVTSAQKNPTAFYLCASSIGASGLAKNIQYFGAGTRLSVL.

The chain links TRBV7-2 to TRBJ1-5; 7 nucleotides align to TRBD1. The CDR3 spans 15 residues. CDR1 is SGHTA, CDR2 FQGNSA, per germline. V was clipped by 3 bases and J by 3 bases; unmatched bases: 5. DNA for the CDR3: TGTGCCAGCAGCTTTACAGGGGAATTCAATCAGCCCCAGCATTTT. Translation: CASSFTGEFNQPQHF.

The chain uses TRBV28 and TRBJ1-1; D remains unclear. V gave up 2 bases and J gave up 5 bases, with 9 bases separating them. Per the germline V gene, CDR1 is MDHEN and CDR2 is SYDVKM. This CDR3 region has 13 residues. This CDR3 reads CASSLGSGTEAFF. Here the CDR3 DNA reads TGTGCCAGCAGTTTAGGGTCGGGAACTGAAGCTTTCTTT. The full variable domain, rest sourced from reference TRBV28 and TRBJ1-1, is DVKVTQSSRYLVKRTGEKVFLECVQDMDHENMFWYRQDPGLGLRLIYFSYDVKMKEKGDIPEGYSVSREKKERFSLILESASTNQTSMYLCASSLGSGTEAFFGQGTRLTVV.

The chain joins TRBV7-9 to TRBJ2-7, with D unresolved. V lost 2 bases to trimming and J lost 0 bases, with 8 bases between them. This CDR3 has 14 residues. Germline V gene data show CDR1 as SEHNR and CDR2 as FQNEAQ (reference sequence). As DNA, the CDR3 is TGTGCCAGCAGCTTAAAAGGGCTCTCCTACGAGCAGTACTTC. It is translated as CASSLKGLSYEQYF.

The chain couples TRBV27 to TRBJ1-2, with 11 bases aligning to TRBD1. The CDR3 contains 14 residues. The germline V gene encodes CDR1 MNHEY and CDR2 SMNVEV (reference sequence). V gave up 4 bases and J gave up 7 bases; unmatched junction bases: 5. The CDR3 region is CASSSRDRGGGYTF. CDR3 sequence (DNA): TGTGCCAGCAGTTCCCGGGACAGGGGGGGTGGCTACACCTTC.